These 15 T cell receptor beta chains originate from one sample sequenced in a study of OX40 agonist ivuxolimab in advanced cancers. Profiled with immunoSEQ multiplex PCR; TCRdb holds only in-frame clones, not every one. The table has approximately 28,000 clones, approximately 89% seen once; the top ten hold less than 9.5%. The material was CD4+ or CD8+ T cells sorted from blood, obtained in a trial of the OX40 agonist ivuxolimab. The receptors derive from an adult with an advanced solid tumor such as melanoma, head and neck, liver or kidney cancer.

V is TRBV11-2 and J is TRBJ2-7; 10 bases fit TRBD2. V dropped 4 bases and J dropped 5; count of bases not matched to a gene: 8. The germline V gene has CDR1 SGHAT and CDR2 FQNNGV. The CDR3 extends over 15 amino acids. The CDR3 spells CASSWTGLALDEQYF. In nucleotides, the CDR3 is TGTGCCAGCAGCTGGACGGGACTAGCGTTAGACGAGCAGTACTTC.

The chain combines TRBV9 with TRBJ2-7; D not resolved. CDR1 is SGDLS, CDR2 YYNGEE, per germline. This CDR3 has 13 amino acids. V lost 2 bases and J lost 4, with 10 bases in between. The CDR3 loop reads CASSVGIGYEQYF. DNA of the CDR3: TGTGCCAGCAGCGTGGGTATAGGATACGAGCAGTACTTC.

This sequence joins TRBV19 and TRBJ2-3; 7 bases match TRBD2. V lost 1 base, J lost 3 bases, and 1 base stayed unmatched. CDR3 length: 14 amino acids. CDR1 LNHDA and CDR2 SQIVND come from the germline V gene (reference sequence). The CDR3 region is CASSIVSGTDTQYF. The DNA of the CDR3 is TGTGCCAGTAGTATAGTTAGCGGGACAGATACGCAGTATTTT. The entire variable domain, with the rest obtained from reference TRBV19 and TRBJ2-3, is as follows: DGGITQSPKYLFRKEGQNVTLSCEQNLNHDAMYWYRQDPGQGLRLIYYSQIVNDFQKGDIAEGYSVSREKKESFPLTVTSAQKNPTAFYLCASSIVSGTDTQYFGPGTRLTVL.

Here the CDR3 reads CASSTRTSGGYEQYF. CDR3 DNA: TGTGCCAGCAGTACCCGGACTAGCGGGGGCTACGAGCAGTACTTC. V and J are TRBV6-1 and TRBJ2-7, with 13 bases identical to TRBD2. Germline V lookup: CDR1 MNHNS, CDR2 SASEGT. This CDR3 is built from 15 residues. With V trimmed by 5 bases and J by 3 bases, 4 bases remained unmatched.

CDR3 amino acids: CASSLGGRLAGDEQFF. CDR3 DNA: TGTGCCAGCAGCTTAGGAGGACGACTAGCGGGCGATGAGCAGTTCTTC. The chain combines TRBV7-9 with TRBJ2-1; 10 bases are a match to TRBD2. The CDR3 spans 16 residues. J lost 8 bases, V lost 1 base, and 8 bases had no gene match. Germline-derived CDR1 and CDR2 are SEHNR and FQNEAQ (reference sequence).

The rearrangement uses TRBV27 and TRBJ1-2; 7 positions agree with TRBD1. The trim removed 1 base at V and 5 bases at J, leaving 10 bases unmatched. Germline V CDR1 and CDR2: MNHEY, SMNVEV (reference sequence). The CDR3 contains 16 residues. In DNA, the CDR3 is TGTGCCAGCAGTTTATATAGGGGGCGCCCAAATTATGGCTACACCTTC. Encoded protein: CASSLYRGRPNYGYTF.

The chain uses TRBV19 and TRBJ2-4, with unresolved D. CDR3 size: 14 residues. The V gene's germline CDR1 is LNHDA and CDR2 SQIVND (reference sequence). Trimming removed 1 base at V and 0 bases at J, with 4 bases between. The CDR3 nucleotides read TGTGCCAGTAGTATAGGCCTAGCCAAAAACATTCAGTACTTC. As protein: CASSIGLAKNIQYF.

This chain links TRBV5-6 with TRBJ1-3, with 7 positions matching TRBD1. J was trimmed by 7 bases and V by 1 base; bases with no gene match: 5. CDR1 and CDR2 (germline): SGHDT, YYEEEE. This CDR3 is built from 14 residues. The CDR3 here is CASSLPQGMNTIYF. The CDR3 bases are TGTGCCAGCAGCTTGCCACAGGGGATGAACACCATATATTTT.

This chain joins TRBV10-2 and TRBJ2-7, with D perhaps matching TRBD1 (6 bases). CDR3 length: 13 amino acids. From germline, CDR1 is WSHSY and CDR2 SAAADI. V shed 5 bases and J shed 3 bases, with 11 bases lying between them. CDR3 DNA sequence: TGCGCCAGCAGTACAGGGAACTTCTACGAGCAGTACTTC. Protein: CASSTGNFYEQYF.

The rearrangement joins TRBV28 to TRBJ2-3, with 9 positions matching TRBD2. Trimming cost V 5 bases and J 4 bases; bases outside gene matches: 10. The CDR3 loop spans 16 amino acids. Germline CDR1 MDHEN, CDR2 SYDVKM. The DNA of the CDR3 is TGTGCCAGCAGTACACTAGCGGGTATGGGTGCAGATACGCAGTATTTT. Residues: CASSTLAGMGADTQYF.

The chain combines TRBV2 with TRBJ1-5; no clear D. The CDR3 consists of 15 residues. The V end lost 7 bases, the J end lost 0 bases, and 13 bases lay between the germline ends. CDR1 SNHLY and CDR2 FYNNEI come from the germline V gene. DNA of the CDR3: TGTGCCAGCAACGGACTGATGAATAGCAATCAGCCCCAGCATTTT. It translates to CASNGLMNSNQPQHF. Using reference TRBV2 and TRBJ1-5 for the parts outside the CDR3, the full variable domain is EPEVTQTPSHQVTQMGQEVILRCVPISNHLYFYWYRQILGQKVEFLVSFYNNEISEKSEIFDDQFSVERPDGSNFTLKIRSTKLEDSAMYFCASNGLMNSNQPQHFGDGTRLSIL.

CDR3 protein: CASSFGTGGNQPQHF. CDR3 DNA sequence: TGTGCCAGCAGCTTCGGGACCGGCGGCAATCAGCCCCAGCATTTT. The rearrangement joins TRBV11-2 to TRBJ1-5, with D maybe TRBD1 (5 bases). The CDR3 runs to 15 residues. Trimming stripped 3 bases from V and 2 bases from J, with 11 bases between. Germline V CDR1 and CDR2: SGHAT, FQNNGV.

The gene calls are TRBV7-6 and TRBJ2-7; D gene uncertain. CDR3 length: 14 residues. Germline CDR1 SGHVS, CDR2 FNYEAQ. The V gene lost 2 bases and the J gene lost 2 bases, with 10 bases spanning the gap. The CDR3, as DNA: TGTGCCAGCAGCTTAACTTCGGCCCCCTACGAGCAGTACTTC. Translation: CASSLTSAPYEQYF.

The CDR3 protein is CASSFYLGAGTGITGELFF. The CDR3, as DNA: TGTGCCAGCAGCTTTTATTTGGGCGCCGGGACAGGGATAACCGGGGAGCTGTTTTTT. The chain recombines TRBV5-4 with TRBJ2-2; 9 nucleotides align to TRBD1. After removal of 2 bases from V and 5 bases from J, the junction contained 16 bases not matched to a gene. Germline V gene lookup returns CDR1 SGHNT and CDR2 YYREEE (reference sequence). The CDR3 is made up of 19 amino acids.

CDR3 nucleotide sequence: TGTGCCAGCACCCCCCCCACAGGGCCCTTAGACGGCGAGCAGTACTTC. Residues: CASTPPTGPLDGEQYF. The rearrangement uses TRBV2 and TRBJ2-7, with a weak D call TRBD1 (6 bases). V was clipped by 7 bases and J by 6 bases, with 25 bases between them. The CDR3 consists of 16 residues. Germline V gives CDR1 SNHLY, CDR2 FYNNEI.